This TCR beta chain stems from a study of post-analysis software for immune sequencing data. General study points: Relative to controls, patients had several TRBV segments at higher frequency, with TRBV5-6, TRBV5-1 and TRBV20-1 among these. In multiple sclerosis, normalized Chao1 diversity was significantly below that of controls.

Germline CDR1 is SGHVS and CDR2 is FNYEAQ. The CDR3 spans 13 residues. Trimming shortened V by 4 bases and J by 6 bases, and 10 bases separated the two germline ends. Each TCR beta cDNA library carried unique molecular identifiers. Each CDR3 protein is one row after TCRdb ran MiXCR on the PCR reads. The sample lists roughly 700,000 distinct CDR3 sequences, roughly 29% seen once, with around 0.6% in the top ten. This clonotype has ten or more counts. Antigen: not known. The gene calls are TRBV7-6 and TRBJ2-1; TRBD2 might be the D (6 bases). Sequencing was carried out using blood. This receptor was obtained from a girl between 5 and 17 years old with multiple sclerosis. CDR3 loop: CASSWGVSNEQFF. The CDR3 DNA follows: TGTGCCAGCAGCTGGGGGGTGAGCAATGAGCAGTTCTTC.